This T cell receptor (beta chain) was documented in a study of T cells in localized non-small cell lung cancer (dated by TCRdb to 2020 to 2021). For the study in its entirety: T cell repertoires of 236 early-stage NSCLC patients were analyzed, with tumors being compared against uninvolved tumor-adjacent lungs. The cohort was made up of 200 to 250 treatment-naive NSCLC patients whose localized lung tumors had been resected. Of the NSCLC patients, around 130 were male and 107 were female, and the mean age was approximately 66 years. Summary of the overall study and its limitations: Higher blood T cell density associated with longer overall survival, while higher adjacent-lung clonality associated with shorter survival. Multi-region tumor sequencing was not performed, so intratumor heterogeneity could not be excluded. Uninvolved tumor-adjacent lung showed the highest T cell clonality, higher than tumor, which suggests more focused antigenic responses in the uninvolved tumor-adjacent lung. Of the top 100 tumor clones, a median of roughly 53 were detected in paired uninvolved adjacent lung; under 35 were also among that lung's top 100. Since the design was exploratory, TCR variables were selected using unadjusted p-values with no false-discovery rate correction.

In regard to this clone: Its antigen specificity is not known. No clone much larger than this one lies a single base away; base qualities are absent.

At diagnosis, peripheral blood, uninvolved tumor-adjacent lung and tumor were collected and stored as a combination of fresh-frozen and FFPE material. For TCR repertoire profiling, blood samples were analyzed as peripheral blood mononuclear cells. The immunoSEQ Assay was used to sequence TCR beta CDR3 regions from DNA. In the original analysis: To compute T cell density, TCR beta template counts were normalized to usable DNA, which was estimated by amplifying housekeeping genes. Using the preseqR package, richness was estimated by extrapolating to 120,000 templates for tissue samples and 400,000 templates for PBMC samples. Clonality was taken to be one minus Pielou's evenness. Differential abundance testing on productive amino-acid clonotypes, with a minimum total count of 5 and an alpha of 0.1, was used to identify tissue-enriched TCRs. The Jaccard Index and the Morisita Overlap Index were used to measure repertoire overlap between compartments. TCR beta CDR3s were clustered by GLIPH together with public tetramer-defined viral CDR3s, and at least three viral sequences plus V-gene enrichment were required for viral motifs. This immuneACCESS table, as held by TCRdb, lists in-frame sequences with V and J called but not all clones. Of the missing ones, under half trace to an unresolved V gene in checked studies; the others have no known cause. That table gives V, J and clone size, and the DNA gave D and trimming. The sample table shows approximately 33,000 clones, and around nine tenths are seen once. The ten largest clones take up approximately 7.7% of the sample.

Material: peripheral blood, obtained before any cancer treatment. This clonotype originated in a female donor older than 55 with stage I lung adenocarcinoma.

The CDR3 has the sequence CASSPRRLDEKLFF. The DNA sequence is given as TGTGCCAGCAGCCCAAGACGGCTAGATGAAAAACTGTTTTTT. This chain is built from TRBV7-9 and TRBJ1-4, with no confidently assigned D gene. The germline V gene encodes CDR1 SEHNR and CDR2 FQNEAQ (reference sequence). The CDR3 runs 14 amino acids, cysteine and phenylalanine included. Only CDR3 DNA is held: 42 bases, read in frame from base 1. V is reduced by 5 bases and J by 6 bases, leaving a spacing of 13 bases between them.